These T cell receptor beta chains were read from a single sample in a study of neurological immune-mediated disorders. TCRdb re-analysed the 5' RACE reads in MiXCR, keeping a single row per CDR3 protein. Of 45,000 or so distinct CDR3 sequences in the sample, approximately 2.8% were seen once. Sequencing used PBMCs. Source of these receptors: a woman between 50 and 59 years old with multiple sclerosis. The CDR3 runs from the conserved cysteine through the conserved F or W. Each record gives: J gene, D gene, clone size, V gene, CDR3 DNA, CDR3 protein. The D gene is left open where the match is weak. The size of a clone is reported for some rows only, either as once, few or many, or as a class for expanded clones.

j_gene: TRBJ2-3
d_gene: -
abundance: many
v_gene: TRBV5-1
CDR3nt: TGCGCCAGCAGCCTAAAGGGTGGGGACACAGATACGCAGTATTTT
CDR3aa: CASSLKGGDTDTQYF

j_gene: TRBJ2-1
d_gene: TRBD2
abundance: many
v_gene: TRBV5-1
CDR3nt: TGCGCCAGCAGCTTGGGGACTAGCGGGAACAGCAATGAGCAGTTCTTC
CDR3aa: CASSLGTSGNSNEQFF

j_gene: TRBJ1-1
d_gene: TRBD1
abundance: many
v_gene: TRBV18
CDR3nt: TGTGCCAGCTCACCGGACAGGGATAAAGCTTTCTTT
CDR3aa: CASSPDRDKAFF

j_gene: TRBJ2-5
d_gene: -
abundance: many
v_gene: TRBV9
CDR3nt: TGTGCCAGCAGCGTAGATCCGAGGGAGACCCAGTACTTC
CDR3aa: CASSVDPRETQYF

j_gene: TRBJ2-3
d_gene: -
abundance: many
v_gene: TRBV20-1
CDR3nt: TGCAGTGCTAGAGATTCGGTTCGGGAGTTAATAGATACGCAGTATTTT
CDR3aa: CSARDSVRELIDTQYF

j_gene: TRBJ1-5
d_gene: -
abundance: many
v_gene: TRBV6-2/TRBV6-3
CDR3nt: TGTGCCAGCAGTTTCTTACGGGCAGATCGGCAGCCCCAGCATTTT
CDR3aa: CASSFLRADRQPQHF

j_gene: TRBJ2-3
d_gene: -
abundance: many
v_gene: TRBV20-1
CDR3nt: TGCAGTGCCCCCGGGGCAGGGCCAGCGCAGTATTTT
CDR3aa: CSAPGAGPAQYF

j_gene: TRBJ2-1
d_gene: -
abundance: many
v_gene: TRBV7-7
CDR3nt: TGTGCCAGCAGCACAGACACGGGGAATGAGCAGTTCTTC
CDR3aa: CASSTDTGNEQFF

j_gene: TRBJ2-3
d_gene: TRBD2
abundance: many
v_gene: TRBV12-3/TRBV12-4
CDR3nt: TGTGCCAGCAGTCTCGGGACTAGCGTGGGTGTCCCTAGCACAGATACGCAGTATTTT
CDR3aa: CASSLGTSVGVPSTDTQYF

j_gene: TRBJ2-1
d_gene: TRBD2
abundance: many
v_gene: TRBV20-1
CDR3nt: TGCAGTGCTACGGTGGGACTAGCGGGAGGTTGGGAGCAGTTCTTC
CDR3aa: CSATVGLAGGWEQFF

j_gene: TRBJ2-2
d_gene: TRBD1
abundance: -
v_gene: TRBV5-1
CDR3nt: TGCGCCAGCAGCTTCGACAGGGTGAACACCGGGGAGCTGTTTTTT
CDR3aa: CASSFDRVNTGELFF

j_gene: TRBJ1-4
d_gene: TRBD1
abundance: many
v_gene: TRBV5-1
CDR3nt: TGCGCCAGCAGCTCATTACAGGGGTCTAATGAAAAACTGTTTTTT
CDR3aa: CASSSLQGSNEKLFF

j_gene: TRBJ2-3
d_gene: TRBD2
abundance: many
v_gene: TRBV10-3
CDR3nt: TGTGCCATCAGTGAAGGCGGGGGAAGCACAGATACGCAGTATTTT
CDR3aa: CAISEGGGSTDTQYF

j_gene: TRBJ2-2
d_gene: -
abundance: many
v_gene: TRBV7-6
CDR3nt: TGTGCCAGCAGCCAGGATTTCGGGGAGCTGTTTTTT
CDR3aa: CASSQDFGELFF

j_gene: TRBJ1-1
d_gene: -
abundance: many
v_gene: TRBV5-1
CDR3nt: TGCGCCAGCAGCTTGGTCGGAGGGGGCACTGAAGCTTTCTTT
CDR3aa: CASSLVGGGTEAFF

j_gene: TRBJ2-3
d_gene: -
abundance: many
v_gene: TRBV10-3
CDR3nt: TGTGCCATCAGTGAGGGGCCAGATACGCAGTATTTT
CDR3aa: CAISEGPDTQYF

j_gene: TRBJ1-5
d_gene: -
abundance: many
v_gene: TRBV11-2
CDR3nt: TGTGCCAGCAGCTTATATAGAGATCAGCCCCAGCATTTT
CDR3aa: CASSLYRDQPQHF

j_gene: TRBJ2-7
d_gene: TRBD2
abundance: many
v_gene: TRBV5-1
CDR3nt: TGCGCCAGCAGCTTGGGGGCGGGAGGGGCTAACTACGAGCAGTACTTC
CDR3aa: CASSLGAGGANYEQYF

j_gene: TRBJ2-6
d_gene: -
abundance: many
v_gene: TRBV5-1
CDR3nt: TGCGCCAGCAGCGCCGGACAGTCCTCTGGGGCCAACGTCCTGACTTTC
CDR3aa: CASSAGQSSGANVLTF

j_gene: TRBJ1-2
d_gene: TRBD1
abundance: many
v_gene: TRBV15
CDR3nt: TGTGCCACCAGCAGAGATCTCGGGACAGCGAAGTATGGCTACACCTTC
CDR3aa: CATSRDLGTAKYGYTF

j_gene: TRBJ1-1
d_gene: -
abundance: many
v_gene: TRBV4-1
CDR3nt: TGCGCCAGCAGCCACGTCTACAGCCGGGGGGGCACTGAAGCTTTCTTT
CDR3aa: CASSHVYSRGGTEAFF

j_gene: TRBJ2-1
d_gene: TRBD2
abundance: many
v_gene: TRBV15
CDR3nt: TGTGCCACCAGCAGAGCCTGGGTAGCGGGGGTTTGGAATGAGCAGTTCTTC
CDR3aa: CATSRAWVAGVWNEQFF

j_gene: TRBJ2-3
d_gene: -
abundance: many
v_gene: TRBV7-2
CDR3nt: TGTGCCAGCAGCGTACTTGCAGGGACTGTGGATACGCAGTATTTT
CDR3aa: CASSVLAGTVDTQYF

j_gene: TRBJ2-7
d_gene: TRBD2
abundance: many
v_gene: TRBV5-1
CDR3nt: TGCGCCAGCAGCTTAATAGCGGGAGGGTACGAGCAGTACTTC
CDR3aa: CASSLIAGGYEQYF

j_gene: TRBJ2-3
d_gene: TRBD2
abundance: many
v_gene: TRBV5-1
CDR3nt: TGCGCCAGCAGCTTAAGTGGCGGGGGGGCCCCAGATACGCAGTATTTT
CDR3aa: CASSLSGGGAPDTQYF

j_gene: TRBJ2-1
d_gene: TRBD2
abundance: many
v_gene: TRBV7-2
CDR3nt: TGTGCCAGCAGATCAGCCGGGACTAACTACAATGAGCAGTTCTTC
CDR3aa: CASRSAGTNYNEQFF

j_gene: TRBJ2-5
d_gene: TRBD2
abundance: many
v_gene: TRBV5-1
CDR3nt: TGCGCCAGCAGCTGGAATAGCGGGAGGCGGGAGACCCAGTACTTC
CDR3aa: CASSWNSGRRETQYF

j_gene: TRBJ2-3
d_gene: TRBD2
abundance: many
v_gene: TRBV20-1
CDR3nt: TGCAGTGCTCGAGCGGGAGTACGTACAGATACGCAGTATTTT
CDR3aa: CSARAGVRTDTQYF

j_gene: TRBJ2-3
d_gene: -
abundance: many
v_gene: TRBV7-2
CDR3nt: TGTGCCAGCAGCTTTCGTCGCTTGGGACTGCGGGCAGATACGCAGTATTTT
CDR3aa: CASSFRRLGLRADTQYF

j_gene: TRBJ2-1
d_gene: -
abundance: many
v_gene: TRBV12-3/TRBV12-4
CDR3nt: TGTGCCAGTCAGGGGGGTTTAGCTAGCTCCTACAATGAGCAGTTCTTC
CDR3aa: CASQGGLASSYNEQFF

j_gene: TRBJ2-2
d_gene: -
abundance: many
v_gene: TRBV7-8
CDR3nt: TGTGCCAGCAGTTTATCCACCGGGGAGCTGTTTTTT
CDR3aa: CASSLSTGELFF

j_gene: TRBJ1-1
d_gene: -
abundance: many
v_gene: TRBV3-1
CDR3nt: TGTGCCAGCAGCCCCGACTCCGGGGGTGAAGCTTTCTTT
CDR3aa: CASSPDSGGEAFF

j_gene: TRBJ2-2
d_gene: -
abundance: many
v_gene: TRBV4-2
CDR3nt: TGTGCCAGCAGCCAAGATTTACGGGGTGATAACGGGGAGCTGTTTTTT
CDR3aa: CASSQDLRGDNGELFF

j_gene: TRBJ2-2
d_gene: TRBD2
abundance: many
v_gene: TRBV7-8
CDR3nt: TGTGCCAGCAGCTTAGCGAGGGCTAGCGGGCGAACCGGGGAGCTGTTTTTT
CDR3aa: CASSLARASGRTGELFF

j_gene: TRBJ1-1
d_gene: -
abundance: many
v_gene: TRBV5-6
CDR3nt: TGTGCCAGCAGCTTGGGAGGGGTCGTTGAAGCTTTCTTT
CDR3aa: CASSLGGVVEAFF

j_gene: TRBJ1-1
d_gene: -
abundance: many
v_gene: TRBV12-3/TRBV12-4
CDR3nt: TGTGCCAGCAGTTTCGGGAGGGGGAACACTGAAGCTTTCTTT
CDR3aa: CASSFGRGNTEAFF

j_gene: TRBJ1-6
d_gene: -
abundance: many
v_gene: TRBV5-5
CDR3nt: TGTGCCAGCAGCTTGGTCGGGAGGTATTCACCCCTCCACTTT
CDR3aa: CASSLVGRYSPLHF

j_gene: TRBJ1-2
d_gene: TRBD1
abundance: many
v_gene: TRBV12-3/TRBV12-4
CDR3nt: TGTGCCACCAGGACAGGGGCGACTAACTATGGCTACACCTTC
CDR3aa: CATRTGATNYGYTF

j_gene: TRBJ2-7
d_gene: -
abundance: many
v_gene: TRBV7-2
CDR3nt: TGTGCCAGCAGCTCGAGGACAGCTGGCCCCTACGAGCAGTACTTC
CDR3aa: CASSSRTAGPYEQYF

j_gene: TRBJ2-3
d_gene: TRBD1
abundance: many
v_gene: TRBV20-1
CDR3nt: TGCAGTGCTATTGTCGCGCGGAGGACAGGGGGCCGTTTCCCAGATACGCAGTATTTT
CDR3aa: CSAIVARRTGGRFPDTQYF